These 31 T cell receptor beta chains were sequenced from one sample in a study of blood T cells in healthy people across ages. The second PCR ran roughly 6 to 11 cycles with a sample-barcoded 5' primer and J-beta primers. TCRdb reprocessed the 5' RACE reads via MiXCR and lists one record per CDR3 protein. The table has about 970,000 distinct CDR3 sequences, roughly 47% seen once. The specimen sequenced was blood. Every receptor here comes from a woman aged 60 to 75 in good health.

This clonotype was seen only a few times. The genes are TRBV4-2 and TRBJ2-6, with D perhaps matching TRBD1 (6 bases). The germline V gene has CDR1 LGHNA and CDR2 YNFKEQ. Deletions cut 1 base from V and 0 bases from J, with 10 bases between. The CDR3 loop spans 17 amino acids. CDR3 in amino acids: CASSQGDTSSGANVLTF. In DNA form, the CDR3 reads TGTGCCAGCAGCCAAGGGGACACGAGCTCTGGGGCCAACGTCCTGACTTTC.

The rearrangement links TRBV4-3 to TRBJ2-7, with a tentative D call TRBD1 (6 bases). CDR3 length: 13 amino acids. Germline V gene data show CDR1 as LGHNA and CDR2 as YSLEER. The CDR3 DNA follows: TGCACCCACGTGATGGACAGTCCCTACGAGCAGTACTTC. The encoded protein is CTHVMDSPYEQYF.

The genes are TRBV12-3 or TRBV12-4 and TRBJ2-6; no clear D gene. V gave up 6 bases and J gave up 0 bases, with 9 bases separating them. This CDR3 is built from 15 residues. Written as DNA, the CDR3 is TGTGCCAGCAGGCAGATACTCTCTGGGGCCAACGTCCTGACTTTC. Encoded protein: CASRQILSGANVLTF.

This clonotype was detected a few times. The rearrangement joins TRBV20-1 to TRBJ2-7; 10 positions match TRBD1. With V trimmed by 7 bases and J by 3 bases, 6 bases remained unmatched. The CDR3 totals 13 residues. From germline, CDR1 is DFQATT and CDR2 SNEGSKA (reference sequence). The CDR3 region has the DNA TGCAGTGTTGGGACAGGGGCCAGCTACGAGCAGTACTTC. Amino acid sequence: CSVGTGASYEQYF.

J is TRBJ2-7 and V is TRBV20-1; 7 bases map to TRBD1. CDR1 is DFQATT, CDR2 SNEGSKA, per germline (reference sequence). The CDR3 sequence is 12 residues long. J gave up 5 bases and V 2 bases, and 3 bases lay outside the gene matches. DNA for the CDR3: TGCAGTGCTAGATGGGACAGCCACGAGCAGTACTTC. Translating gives CSARWDSHEQYF.

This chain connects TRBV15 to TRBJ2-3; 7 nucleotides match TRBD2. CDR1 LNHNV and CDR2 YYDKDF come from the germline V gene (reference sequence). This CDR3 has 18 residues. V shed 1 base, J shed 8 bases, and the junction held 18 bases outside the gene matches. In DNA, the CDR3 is TGTGCCACCAGCAGAGGGGGCTTCACTAGGGCGGGAGATACTACGCAGTATTTT. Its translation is CATSRGGFTRAGDTTQYF.

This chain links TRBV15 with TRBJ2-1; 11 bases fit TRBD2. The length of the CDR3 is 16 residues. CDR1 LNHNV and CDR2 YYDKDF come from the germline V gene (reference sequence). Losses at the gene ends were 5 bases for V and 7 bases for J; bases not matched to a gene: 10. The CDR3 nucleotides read TGTGCCACCAGCGACGCCCTAGCGGGAGGTAATAATGAGCAGTTCTTC. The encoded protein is CATSDALAGGNNEQFF.

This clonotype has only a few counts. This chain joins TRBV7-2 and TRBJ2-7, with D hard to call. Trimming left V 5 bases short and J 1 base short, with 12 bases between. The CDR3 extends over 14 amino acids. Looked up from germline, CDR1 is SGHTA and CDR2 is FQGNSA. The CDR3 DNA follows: TGTGCCAGCAGCCAAAACAGTGCTTCCTACGAGCAGTACTTC. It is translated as CASSQNSASYEQYF.

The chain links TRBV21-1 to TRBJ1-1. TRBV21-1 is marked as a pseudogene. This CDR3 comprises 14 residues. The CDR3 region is CASSKEEGNTEAFF. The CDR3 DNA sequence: TGTGCCAGCAGCAAAGAGGAGGGTAACACTGAAGCTTTCTTT.

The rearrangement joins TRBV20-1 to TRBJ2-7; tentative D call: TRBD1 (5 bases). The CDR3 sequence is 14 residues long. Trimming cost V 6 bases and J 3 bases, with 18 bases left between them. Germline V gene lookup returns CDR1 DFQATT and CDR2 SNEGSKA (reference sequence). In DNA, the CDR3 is TGCAGTGCCGGGCTTCAGCAGGGAAGCTACGAGCAGTACTTC. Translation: CSAGLQQGSYEQYF.

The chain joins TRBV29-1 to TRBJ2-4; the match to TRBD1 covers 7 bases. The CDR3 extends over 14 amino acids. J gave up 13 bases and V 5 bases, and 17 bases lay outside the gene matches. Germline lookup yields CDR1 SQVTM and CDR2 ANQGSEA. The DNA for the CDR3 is TGCAGCGTTCAGAACCGGGACAGCGAGGCTGAGCAGTACTTC. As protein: CSVQNRDSEAEQYF.

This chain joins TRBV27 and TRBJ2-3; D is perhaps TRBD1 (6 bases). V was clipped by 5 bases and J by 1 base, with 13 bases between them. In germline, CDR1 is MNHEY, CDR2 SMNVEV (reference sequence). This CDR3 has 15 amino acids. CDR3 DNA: TGTGCCAGCAGTAAACAGGGTCTGCGCACAGATACGCAGTATTTT. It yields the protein CASSKQGLRTDTQYF.

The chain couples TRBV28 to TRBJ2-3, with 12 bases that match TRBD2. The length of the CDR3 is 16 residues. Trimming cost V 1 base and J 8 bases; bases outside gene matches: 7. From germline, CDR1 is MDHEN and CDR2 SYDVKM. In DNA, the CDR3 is TGTGCCAGCAGTTTATTTCGACTAGCGGGAGCCCGTACGCAGTATTTT. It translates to CASSLFRLAGARTQYF.

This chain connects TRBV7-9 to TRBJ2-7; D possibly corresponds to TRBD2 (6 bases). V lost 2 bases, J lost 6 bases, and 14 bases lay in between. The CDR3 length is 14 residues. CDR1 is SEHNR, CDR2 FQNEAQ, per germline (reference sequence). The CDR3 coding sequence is TGTGCCAGCAGCTTATTCACTCGAGCGGGCGAGCAGTACTTC. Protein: CASSLFTRAGEQYF.

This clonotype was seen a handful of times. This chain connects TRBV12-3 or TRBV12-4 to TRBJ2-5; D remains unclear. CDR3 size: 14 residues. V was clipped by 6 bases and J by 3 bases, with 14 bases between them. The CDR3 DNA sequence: TGTGCCAGCAGACCAAACCGGGCAGAAGAGACCCAGTACTTC. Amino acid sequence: CASRPNRAEETQYF.

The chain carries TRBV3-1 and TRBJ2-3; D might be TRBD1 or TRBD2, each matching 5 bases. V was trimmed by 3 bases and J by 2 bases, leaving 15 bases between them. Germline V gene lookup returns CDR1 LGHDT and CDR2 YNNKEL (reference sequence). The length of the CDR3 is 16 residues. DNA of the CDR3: TGTGCCAGCAGCCAGGGACCAGCGGCGATCACAGATACGCAGTATTTT. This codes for CASSQGPAAITDTQYF.

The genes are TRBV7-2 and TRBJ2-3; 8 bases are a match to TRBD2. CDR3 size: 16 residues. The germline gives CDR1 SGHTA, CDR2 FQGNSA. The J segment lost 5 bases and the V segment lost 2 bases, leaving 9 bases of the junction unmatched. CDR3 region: CASSLYSGGPQDTQYF. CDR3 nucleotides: TGTGCCAGCAGCTTATATTCGGGAGGGCCTCAAGATACGCAGTATTTT.

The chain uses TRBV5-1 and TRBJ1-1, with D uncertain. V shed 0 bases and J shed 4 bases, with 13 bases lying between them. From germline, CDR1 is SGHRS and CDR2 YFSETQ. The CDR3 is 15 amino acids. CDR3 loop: CASSLENTVFTEAFF. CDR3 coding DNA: TGCGCCAGCAGCTTGGAAAATACAGTATTCACTGAAGCTTTCTTT. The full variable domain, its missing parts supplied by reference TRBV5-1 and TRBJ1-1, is KAGVTQTPRYLIKTRGQQVTLSCSPISGHRSVSWYQQTPGQGLQFLFEYFSETQRNKGNFPGRFSGRQFSNSRSEMNVSTLELGDSALYLCASSLENTVFTEAFFGQGTRLTVV.

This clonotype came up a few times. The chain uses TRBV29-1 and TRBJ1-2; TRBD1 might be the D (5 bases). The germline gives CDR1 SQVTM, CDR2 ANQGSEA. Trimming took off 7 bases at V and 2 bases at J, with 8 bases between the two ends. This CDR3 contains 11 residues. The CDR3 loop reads CSGRDNYGYTF. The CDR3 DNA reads TGCAGCGGCAGGGACAACTATGGCTACACCTTC.

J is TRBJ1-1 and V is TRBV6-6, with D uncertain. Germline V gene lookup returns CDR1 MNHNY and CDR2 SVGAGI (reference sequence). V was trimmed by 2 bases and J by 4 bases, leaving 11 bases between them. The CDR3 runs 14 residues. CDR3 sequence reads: CASSYGRQFTEAFF. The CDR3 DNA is TGTGCCAGCAGTTACGGTAGACAATTCACTGAAGCTTTCTTT.

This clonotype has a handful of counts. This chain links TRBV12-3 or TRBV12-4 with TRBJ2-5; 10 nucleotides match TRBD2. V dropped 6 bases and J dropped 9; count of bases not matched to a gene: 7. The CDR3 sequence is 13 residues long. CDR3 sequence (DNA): TGTGCCAGCAGCGGGGGACTAGCGATGGCCCAGTACTTC. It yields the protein CASSGGLAMAQYF.

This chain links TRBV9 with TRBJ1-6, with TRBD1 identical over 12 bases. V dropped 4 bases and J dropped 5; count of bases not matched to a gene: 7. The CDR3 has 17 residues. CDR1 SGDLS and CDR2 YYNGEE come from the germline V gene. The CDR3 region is CASSNRDRGRNNSPLHF. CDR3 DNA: TGTGCCAGCAGCAACCGGGACAGGGGGCGAAATAATTCACCCCTCCACTTT.

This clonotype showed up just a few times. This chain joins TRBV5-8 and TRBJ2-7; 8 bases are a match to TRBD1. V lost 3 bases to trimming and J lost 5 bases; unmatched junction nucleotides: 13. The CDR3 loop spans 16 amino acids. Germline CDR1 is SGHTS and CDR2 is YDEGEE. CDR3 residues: CASSWALVGQVHEQYF. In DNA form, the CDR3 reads TGTGCCAGCAGCTGGGCATTGGTGGGACAGGTTCACGAGCAGTACTTC.

CDR3 nucleotides: TGCAGTGTGGAGACTAGCGGGAGTTATGAGCAGTTCTTC. Encoded protein: CSVETSGSYEQFF. The chain recombines TRBV20-1 with TRBJ2-1, with 12 bases matching TRBD2. Per germline, CDR1 DFQATT and CDR2 SNEGSKA (reference sequence). This CDR3 is 13 amino acids long. V gave up 7 bases and J gave up 8 bases; unmatched junction bases: 6.

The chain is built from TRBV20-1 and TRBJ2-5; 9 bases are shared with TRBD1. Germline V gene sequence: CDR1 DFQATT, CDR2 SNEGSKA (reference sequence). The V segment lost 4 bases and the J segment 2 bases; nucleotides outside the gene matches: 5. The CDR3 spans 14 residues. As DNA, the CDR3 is TGCAGTGCTACCCCGACAGGGGGTCAAGAGACCCAGTACTTC. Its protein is CSATPTGGQETQYF.

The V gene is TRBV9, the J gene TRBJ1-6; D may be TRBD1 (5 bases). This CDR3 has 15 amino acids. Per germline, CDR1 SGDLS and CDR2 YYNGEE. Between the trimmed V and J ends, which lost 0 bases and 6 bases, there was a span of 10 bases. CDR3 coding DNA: TGTGCCAGCAGCGTAGCGGGGGACGGTAATTCACCCCTCCACTTT. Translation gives CASSVAGDGNSPLHF.

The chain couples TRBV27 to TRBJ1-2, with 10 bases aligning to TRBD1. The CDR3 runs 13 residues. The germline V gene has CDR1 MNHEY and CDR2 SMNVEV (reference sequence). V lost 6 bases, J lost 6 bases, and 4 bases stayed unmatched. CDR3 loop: CASSLDRGNGYTF. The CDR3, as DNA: TGTGCCAGCAGCTTGGACAGGGGGAATGGCTACACCTTC.

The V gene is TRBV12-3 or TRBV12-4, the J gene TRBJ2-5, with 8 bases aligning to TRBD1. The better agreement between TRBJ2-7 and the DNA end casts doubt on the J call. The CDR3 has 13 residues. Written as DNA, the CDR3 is TGTGCCAGCAGTGCGGGACAGGTCTACGAGCAGTACTTC. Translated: CASSAGQVYEQYF.

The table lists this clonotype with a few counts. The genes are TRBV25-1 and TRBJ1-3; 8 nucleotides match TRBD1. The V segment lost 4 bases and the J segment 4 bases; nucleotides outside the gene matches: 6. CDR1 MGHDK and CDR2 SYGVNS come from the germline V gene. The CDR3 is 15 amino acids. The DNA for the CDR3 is TGTGCCAGCAGTGGACAGGGGACATGGGGAAACACCATATATTTT. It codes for CASSGQGTWGNTIYF.

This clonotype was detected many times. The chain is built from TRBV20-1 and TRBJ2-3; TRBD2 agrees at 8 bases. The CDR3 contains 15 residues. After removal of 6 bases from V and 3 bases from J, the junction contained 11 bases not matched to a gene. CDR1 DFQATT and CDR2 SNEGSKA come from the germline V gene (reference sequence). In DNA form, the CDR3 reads TGCAGTGCGGCCGGGACTAGGTTACTTACAGATACGCAGTATTTT. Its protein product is CSAAGTRLLTDTQYF.

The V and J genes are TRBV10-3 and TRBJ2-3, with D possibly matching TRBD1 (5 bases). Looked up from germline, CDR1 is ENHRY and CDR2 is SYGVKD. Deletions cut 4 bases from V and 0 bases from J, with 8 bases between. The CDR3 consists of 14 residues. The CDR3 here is CAISGTSSTDTQYF. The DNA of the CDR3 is TGTGCCATCAGTGGGACATCTAGCACAGATACGCAGTATTTT.